This is a list of T cell receptor beta chains from one sample in a study of blood T cell repertoires in COVID-19. Sequencing was performed with immunoSEQ multiplex PCR; in TCRdb, only in-frame clones are kept and a portion is missing. This sample has over 70,000 clones, with just under 80% found just once. The specimen was peripheral blood. These TCRs come from a man between 70 and 80 years old with COVID-19, enrolled during active disease. Both conserved end residues are part of each CDR3. A D gene is named only where the DNA matches it firmly. For some rows the clone size is stated as once, few or many, or as a class when expanded; others skip it.

clone_size	j_call	v_call	d_call	cdr3_aa	cdr3_nt
many	TRBJ2-7	TRBV19	TRBD1	CASSPQGDEQYF	TGTGCCAGTAGTCCCCAGGGGGACGAGCAGTACTTC
.	TRBJ2-5	TRBV9	TRBD1	CASSDRDSQETQYF	TGTGCCAGCAGCGACCGGGACAGTCAAGAGACCCAGTACTTC
few	TRBJ2-1	TRBV4-3	TRBD2	CASSLGTSGGPHNEQFF	TGCGCCAGCAGCTTAGGGACTAGCGGGGGGCCGCACAATGAGCAGTTCTTC
few	TRBJ1-2	TRBV18	TRBD1	CASSPRQRQGALWYGYTF	TGTGCCAGCTCACCACGTCAAAGACAGGGGGCCCTATGGTATGGCTACACCTTC
.	TRBJ2-5	TRBV14	.	CASSQLDRQETQYF	TGTGCCAGCAGCCAACTGGACAGACAAGAGACCCAGTACTTC
few	TRBJ1-1	TRBV10-1	.	CASSAYGNTEAFF	TGCGCCAGCAGTGCTTACGGGAACACTGAAGCTTTCTTT
.	TRBJ2-1	TRBV4-1	TRBD2	CASSQDLAGGLGEQFF	TGCGCCAGCAGCCAAGATTTAGCGGGGGGGCTCGGCGAGCAGTTCTTC
.	TRBJ2-5	TRBV13	TRBD2	CASSFTSGSETQYF	TGTGCCAGCAGCTTTACTAGCGGGTCGGAGACCCAGTACTTC
.	TRBJ2-7	TRBV6-6	.	CASSYKAGSSYEQYF	TGTGCCAGCAGTTACAAGGCGGGAAGCTCCTACGAGCAGTACTTC
.	TRBJ2-7	TRBV5-4	TRBD1	CASSLTGGVGEQYF	TGTGCCAGCAGCCTGACAGGGGGAGTGGGGGAGCAGTACTTC
.	TRBJ2-1	TRBV19	.	CATQSARNSYNEQFF	TGTGCCACCCAGTCTGCGCGGAACTCCTACAATGAGCAGTTCTTC
few	TRBJ1-1	TRBV21-1	.	CASSKITSPVNTEAFF	TGTGCCAGCAGCAAAATCACTAGCCCGGTGAACACTGAAGCTTTCTTT
.	TRBJ1-4	TRBV4-3	TRBD1	CASSQDIRGRVEKLFF	TGCGCCAGCAGCCAAGATATTAGGGGGCGGGTTGAAAAACTGTTTTTT
.	TRBJ2-5	TRBV4-3	TRBD2	CASSQGLLAGAETQYF	TGCGCCAGCAGCCAAGGTCTTCTAGCGGGAGCCGAGACCCAGTACTTC
.	TRBJ2-7	TRBV7-9	.	CASSLMSGPYEQYF	TGTGCCAGCAGCTTAATGTCAGGCCCATACGAGCAGTACTTC
.	TRBJ2-1	TRBV5-6	.	CASSLLPGRYNEQFF	TGTGCCAGCAGCTTGCTGCCGGGAAGGTACAATGAGCAGTTCTTC
.	TRBJ1-1	TRBV27	TRBD1	CASSPLRGTEAFF	TGTGCCAGCAGTCCTCTCAGGGGGACTGAAGCTTTCTTT